Listed below are T cell receptor beta chains from one sample, sequenced in a study of T cells in Graves' hyperthyroidism and ophthalmopathy. One entry per CDR3 protein, called by TCRdb with MiXCR from the multiplex PCR reads. The sample holds 500,000 to 550,000 distinct CDR3 sequences, less than 20% seen once. Sequencing was carried out using blood. Source of these receptors: a man aged 40-55 years with Graves' ophthalmopathy. CDR3s include the opening cysteine and the closing phenylalanine or tryptophan. Clone sizes are given selectively: once, few, many, or a class where the clone is expanded.

V: TRBV7-8
size: .
J: TRBJ2-1
CDR3: CASSLRPSGSYNEQFF

V: TRBV28
size: many
J: TRBJ2-7
CDR3: CASSVFGSAYEQYF

V: TRBV10-3
size: .
J: TRBJ2-3
CDR3: CASAGLAVTDTQYF

V: TRBV7-2
size: many
J: TRBJ2-2
CDR3: CASTLGANPNTGELFF

V: TRBV7-8
size: .
J: TRBJ2-5
CDR3: CASSLAGTREETQYF

V: TRBV28
size: many
J: TRBJ2-5
CDR3: CASSLGGRETQYF

V: TRBV10-2
size: many
J: TRBJ2-7
CDR3: CASHPRASGPSEQYF

V: TRBV6-1
size: few
J: TRBJ2-7
CDR3: CASSESGTGYEQYF

V: TRBV20-1
size: .
J: TRBJ2-1
CDR3: CSATSTSGTDNEQFF

V: TRBV14
size: .
J: TRBJ2-7
CDR3: CAGSQGQGGYEQYF

V: TRBV4-1
size: .
J: TRBJ2-1
CDR3: CASSQDATGRRGFTGEQFF

V: TRBV3-1
size: once
J: TRBJ2-2
CDR3: CASSRSGGPPTGELFF

V: TRBV6-2/TRBV6-3
size: .
J: TRBJ2-3
CDR3: CASSPDRGHFTDTQYF

V: TRBV12-3/TRBV12-4
size: many
J: TRBJ1-1
CDR3: CASSLGQGALTEAFF

V: TRBV11-3
size: .
J: TRBJ2-1
CDR3: CASSLDPNEQFF

V: TRBV10-3
size: .
J: TRBJ1-2
CDR3: CAISESLIGTGANYGYTF

V: TRBV20-1
size: .
J: TRBJ1-1
CDR3: CSAAAGVGEAFF

V: TRBV18
size: few
J: TRBJ2-5
CDR3: CASSPLPGTEVETQYF

V: TRBV5-1
size: many
J: TRBJ2-2
CDR3: CASSSRLAGELFF

V: TRBV28
size: few
J: TRBJ2-3
CDR3: CASSQTSAIRNPTQYF

V: TRBV5-4
size: many
J: TRBJ1-1
CDR3: CASSLDSQVTEAFF

V: TRBV12-3/TRBV12-4
size: few
J: TRBJ2-7
CDR3: CASGDWADSYEQYF

V: TRBV11-1
size: .
J: TRBJ2-7
CDR3: CASSLTPGPDEQYF

V: TRBV2
size: .
J: TRBJ1-1
CDR3: CASRRDSQGLAFF

V: TRBV9
size: once
J: TRBJ1-2
CDR3: CASSPRPGQGSYGYTF

V: TRBV20-1
size: many
J: TRBJ1-6
CDR3: CSAVWTGRSPPLHF

V: TRBV27
size: .
J: TRBJ2-7
CDR3: CASSYKTSYEQYF

V: TRBV18
size: few
J: TRBJ2-1
CDR3: CASSPQGGDNEQFF

V: TRBV3-1
size: many
J: TRBJ1-2
CDR3: CASSRSGRGNYGYTF

V: TRBV4-1
size: .
J: TRBJ1-2
CDR3: CASSQEPRRFYGYTF

V: TRBV10-3
size: .
J: TRBJ2-7
CDR3: CAISESTEYYEQYF

V: TRBV5-1
size: many
J: TRBJ2-7
CDR3: CASSLIGSSYEQYF

V: TRBV7-6
size: .
J: TRBJ2-3
CDR3: CASSWEPLGTDTQYF

V: TRBV4-2
size: .
J: TRBJ2-7
CDR3: CASRPLAGREQYF

V: TRBV2
size: many
J: TRBJ2-5
CDR3: CASSGARYQETQYF

V: TRBV7-2
size: .
J: TRBJ1-4
CDR3: CASRSGTGWNEKLFF

V: TRBV11-2
size: many
J: TRBJ2-1
CDR3: CASSFRRLAGTSGEQFF

V: TRBV6-2/TRBV6-3
size: few
J: TRBJ2-3
CDR3: CASSFPTSANTDTQYF

V: TRBV12-3/TRBV12-4
size: many
J: TRBJ2-3
CDR3: CASSSGQQADTQYF

V: TRBV29-1
size: few
J: TRBJ2-6
CDR3: CSVGGTGANVLTF

V: TRBV11-2
size: .
J: TRBJ2-1
CDR3: CASGYPPTGTSGPNEQFF

V: TRBV11-2
size: many
J: TRBJ2-5
CDR3: CASSLAGSETQYF

V: TRBV5-1
size: many
J: TRBJ2-2
CDR3: CASSPDRGTGELFF

V: TRBV6-5
size: few
J: TRBJ2-3
CDR3: CASSYWRESDTQYF

V: TRBV5-1
size: few
J: TRBJ1-5
CDR3: CASSLGGPYQPQHF

V: TRBV11-3
size: .
J: TRBJ2-7
CDR3: CASSPATGSYGQYF

V: TRBV2
size: .
J: TRBJ1-2
CDR3: CASSGGGGYYGYTF

V: TRBV4-1
size: few
J: TRBJ2-3
CDR3: CASNLTGALPTDTQYF

V: TRBV5-1
size: many
J: TRBJ2-7
CDR3: CASSPTGYYEQYF

V: TRBV30
size: few
J: TRBJ2-3
CDR3: CARGLAGTDTQYF

V: TRBV7-6
size: .
J: TRBJ2-1
CDR3: CASSRGQAHFNEQFF

V: TRBV7-8
size: .
J: TRBJ2-1
CDR3: CASSLGPRRTTNNEQFF

V: TRBV11-2
size: many
J: TRBJ2-7
CDR3: CASSSVTFREQYF

V: TRBV30
size: .
J: TRBJ1-4
CDR3: CAWSPGQGAKLFF

V: TRBV6-1
size: many
J: TRBJ2-1
CDR3: CASSRNRGSYNEQFF

V: TRBV28
size: many
J: TRBJ2-7
CDR3: CASSFWTSGGAAGEQYF

V: TRBV30
size: many
J: TRBJ2-2
CDR3: CAWSPGQGLFGELFF

V: TRBV6-1
size: many
J: TRBJ2-7
CDR3: CASRSRDRYYEQYF

V: TRBV20-1
size: many
J: TRBJ2-3
CDR3: CSARPQWGGTDTQYF